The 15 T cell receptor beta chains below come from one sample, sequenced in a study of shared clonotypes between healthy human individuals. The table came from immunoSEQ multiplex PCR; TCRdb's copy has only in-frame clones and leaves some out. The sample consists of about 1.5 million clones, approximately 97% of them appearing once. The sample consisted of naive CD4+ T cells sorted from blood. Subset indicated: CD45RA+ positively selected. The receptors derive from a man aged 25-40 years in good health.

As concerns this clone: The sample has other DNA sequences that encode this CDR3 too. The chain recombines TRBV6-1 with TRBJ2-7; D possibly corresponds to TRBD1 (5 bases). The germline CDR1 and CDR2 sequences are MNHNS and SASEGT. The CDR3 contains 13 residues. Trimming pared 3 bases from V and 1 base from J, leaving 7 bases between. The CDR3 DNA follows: TGTGCCAGCAGTGATAGGGGTTCCTACGAGCAGTACTTC. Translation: CASSDRGSYEQYF.

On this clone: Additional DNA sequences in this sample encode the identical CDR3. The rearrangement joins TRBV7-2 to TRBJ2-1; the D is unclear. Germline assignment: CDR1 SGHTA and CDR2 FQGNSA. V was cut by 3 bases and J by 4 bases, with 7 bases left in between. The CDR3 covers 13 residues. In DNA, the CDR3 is TGTGCCAGCAGCTTGTCAGTTTACAATGAGCAGTTCTTC. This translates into CASSLSVYNEQFF.

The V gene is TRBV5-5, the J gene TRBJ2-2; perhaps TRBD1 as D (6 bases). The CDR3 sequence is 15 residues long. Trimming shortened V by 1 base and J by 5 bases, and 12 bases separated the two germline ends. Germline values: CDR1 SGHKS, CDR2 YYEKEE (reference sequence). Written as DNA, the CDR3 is TGTGCCAGCAGCTTGTTCTGGCAGGGGACCGGGGAGCTGTTTTTT. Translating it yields CASSLFWQGTGELFF.

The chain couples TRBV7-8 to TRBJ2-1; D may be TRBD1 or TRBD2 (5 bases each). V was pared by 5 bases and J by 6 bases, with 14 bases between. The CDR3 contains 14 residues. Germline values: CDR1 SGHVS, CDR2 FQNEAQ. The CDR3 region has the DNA TGTGCCAGCAGCCCCGGGACCCAAAGCAATGAGCAGTTCTTC. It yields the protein CASSPGTQSNEQFF. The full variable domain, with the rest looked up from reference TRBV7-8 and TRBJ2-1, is GAGVSQSPRYKVAKRGQDVALRCDPISGHVSLFWYQQALGQGPEFLTYFQNEAQLDKSGLPSDRFFAERPEGSVSTLKIQRTQQEDSAVYLCASSPGTQSNEQFFGPGTRLTVL.

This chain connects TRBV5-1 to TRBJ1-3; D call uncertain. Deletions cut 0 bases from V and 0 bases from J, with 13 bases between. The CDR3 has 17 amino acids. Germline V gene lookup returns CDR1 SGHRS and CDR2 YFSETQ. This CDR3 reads CASSLGYGSGSGNTIYF. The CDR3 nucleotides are TGCGCCAGCAGCTTGGGTTATGGCTCCGGCTCTGGAAACACCATATATTTT.

DNA for the CDR3: TGTGCCAGCAGTTTGGCCGGGACAGGGCTCGTCAATGAGCAGTTCTTC. The encoded protein is CASSLAGTGLVNEQFF. The J gene is TRBJ2-1, the V gene TRBV27; 9 bases fit TRBD1. Germline V CDR1 and CDR2: MNHEY, SMNVEV (reference sequence). Germline trimming cut 3 bases from V and 6 bases from J; bases unmatched to any gene: 9. The CDR3 contains 16 residues.

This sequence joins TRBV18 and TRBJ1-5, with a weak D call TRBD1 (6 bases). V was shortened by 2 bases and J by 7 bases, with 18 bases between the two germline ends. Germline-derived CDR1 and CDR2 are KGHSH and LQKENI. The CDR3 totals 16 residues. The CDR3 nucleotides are TGTGCCAGCTCACCATCGTCACAGGGAGCGGGGCAGCCCCAGCATTTT. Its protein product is CASSPSSQGAGQPQHF.

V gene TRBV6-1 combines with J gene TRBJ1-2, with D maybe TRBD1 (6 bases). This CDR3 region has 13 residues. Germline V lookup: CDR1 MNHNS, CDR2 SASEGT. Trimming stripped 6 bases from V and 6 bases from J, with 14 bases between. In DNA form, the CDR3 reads TGTGCCAGCAGGGTTGGACAGCAGCATGGCTACACCTTC. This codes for CASRVGQQHGYTF.

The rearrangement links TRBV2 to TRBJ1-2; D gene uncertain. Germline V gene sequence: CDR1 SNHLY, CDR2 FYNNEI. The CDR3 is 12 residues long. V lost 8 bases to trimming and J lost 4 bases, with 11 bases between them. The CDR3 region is CASAGDTYGYTF. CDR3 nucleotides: TGTGCCAGCGCCGGGGATACCTATGGCTACACCTTC.

The CDR3 protein is CASSTTGRSGANVLTF. CDR3 nucleotides: TGTGCCAGTAGTACGACGGGGCGCTCTGGGGCCAACGTCCTGACTTTC. The V and J genes are TRBV19 and TRBJ2-6; D is perhaps TRBD1 or TRBD2 (5 bases each). Germline CDR1 LNHDA, CDR2 SQIVND (reference sequence). The CDR3 spans 16 residues. V lost 4 bases to trimming and J lost 0 bases, with 10 bases between them.

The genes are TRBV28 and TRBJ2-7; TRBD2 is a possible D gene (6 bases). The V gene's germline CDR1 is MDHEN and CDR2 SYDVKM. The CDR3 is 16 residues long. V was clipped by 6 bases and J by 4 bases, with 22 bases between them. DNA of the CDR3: TGTGCCAGCAGAACTCCTTCCGGGACTCCGAGGTACGAGCAGTACTTC. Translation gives CASRTPSGTPRYEQYF.

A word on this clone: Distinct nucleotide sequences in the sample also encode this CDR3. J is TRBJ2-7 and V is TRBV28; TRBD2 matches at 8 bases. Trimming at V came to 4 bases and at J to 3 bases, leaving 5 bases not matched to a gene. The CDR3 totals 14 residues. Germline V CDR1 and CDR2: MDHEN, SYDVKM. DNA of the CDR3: TGTGCCAGCAGTTCCCCGGGGACTAGCTACGAGCAGTACTTC. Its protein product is CASSSPGTSYEQYF. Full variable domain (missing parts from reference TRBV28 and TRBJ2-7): DVKVTQSSRYLVKRTGEKVFLECVQDMDHENMFWYRQDPGLGLRLIYFSYDVKMKEKGDIPEGYSVSREKKERFSLILESASTNQTSMYLCASSSPGTSYEQYFGPGTRLTVT.

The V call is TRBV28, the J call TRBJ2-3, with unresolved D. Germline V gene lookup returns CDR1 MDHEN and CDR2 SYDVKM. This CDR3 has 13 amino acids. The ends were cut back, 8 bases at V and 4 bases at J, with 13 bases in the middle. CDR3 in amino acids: CASRSTDSDTQYF. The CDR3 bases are TGTGCCAGCCGATCCACGGATTCAGATACGCAGTATTTT.

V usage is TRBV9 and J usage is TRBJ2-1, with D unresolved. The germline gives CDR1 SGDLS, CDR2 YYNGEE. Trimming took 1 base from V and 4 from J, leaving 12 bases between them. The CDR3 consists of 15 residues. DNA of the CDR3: TGTGCCAGCAGCGTAAAGGCAGATAATTACAATGAGCAGTTCTTC. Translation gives CASSVKADNYNEQFF.

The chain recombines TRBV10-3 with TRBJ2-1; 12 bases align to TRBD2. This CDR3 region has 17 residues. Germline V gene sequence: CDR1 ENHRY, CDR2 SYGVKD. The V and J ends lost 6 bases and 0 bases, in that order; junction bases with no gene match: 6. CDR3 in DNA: TGTGCCATCAGCCCGGGACTAGCGGGCCTCTCCTACAATGAGCAGTTCTTC. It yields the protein CAISPGLAGLSYNEQFF.